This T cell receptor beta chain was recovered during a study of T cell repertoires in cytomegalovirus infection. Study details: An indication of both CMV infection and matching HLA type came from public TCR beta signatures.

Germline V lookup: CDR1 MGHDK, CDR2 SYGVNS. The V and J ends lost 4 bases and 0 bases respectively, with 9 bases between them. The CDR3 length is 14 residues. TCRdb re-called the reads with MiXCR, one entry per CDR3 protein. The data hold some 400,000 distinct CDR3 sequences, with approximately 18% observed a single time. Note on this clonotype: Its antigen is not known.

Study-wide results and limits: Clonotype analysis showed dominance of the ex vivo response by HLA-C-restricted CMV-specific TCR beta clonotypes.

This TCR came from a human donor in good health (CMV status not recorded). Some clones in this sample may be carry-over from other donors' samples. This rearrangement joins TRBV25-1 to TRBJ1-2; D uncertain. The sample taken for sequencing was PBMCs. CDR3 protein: CASSVGAPNYGYTF. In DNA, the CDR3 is TGTGCCAGCAGTGTCGGAGCCCCTAACTATGGCTACACCTTC.